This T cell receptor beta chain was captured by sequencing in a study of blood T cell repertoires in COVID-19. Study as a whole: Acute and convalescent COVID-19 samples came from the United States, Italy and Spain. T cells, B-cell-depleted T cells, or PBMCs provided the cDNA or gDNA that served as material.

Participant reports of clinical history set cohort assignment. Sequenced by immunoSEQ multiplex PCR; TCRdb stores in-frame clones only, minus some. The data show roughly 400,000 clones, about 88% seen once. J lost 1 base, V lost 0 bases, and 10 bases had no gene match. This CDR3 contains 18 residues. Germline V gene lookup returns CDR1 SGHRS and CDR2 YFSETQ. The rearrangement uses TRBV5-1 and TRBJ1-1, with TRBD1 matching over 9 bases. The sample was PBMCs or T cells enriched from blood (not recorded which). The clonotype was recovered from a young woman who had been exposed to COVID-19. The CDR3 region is CASSLAPGQGGSNTEAFF. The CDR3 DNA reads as TGCGCCAGCAGCTTGGCCCCGGGACAGGGAGGCTCGAACACTGAAGCTTTCTTT. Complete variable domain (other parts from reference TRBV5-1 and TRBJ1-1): KAGVTQTPRYLIKTRGQQVTLSCSPISGHRSVSWYQQTPGQGLQFLFEYFSETQRNKGNFPGRFSGRQFSNSRSEMNVSTLELGDSALYLCASSLAPGQGGSNTEAFFGQGTRLTVV.